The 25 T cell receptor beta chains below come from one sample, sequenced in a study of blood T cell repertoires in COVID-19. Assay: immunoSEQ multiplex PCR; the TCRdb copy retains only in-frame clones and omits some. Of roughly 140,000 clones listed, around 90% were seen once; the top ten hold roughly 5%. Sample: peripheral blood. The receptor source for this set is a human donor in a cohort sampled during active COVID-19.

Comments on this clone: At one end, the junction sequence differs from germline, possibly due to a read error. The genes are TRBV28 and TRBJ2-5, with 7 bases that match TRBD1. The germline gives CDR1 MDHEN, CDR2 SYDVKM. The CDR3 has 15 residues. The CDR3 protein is CAGSRDREYQETQYF. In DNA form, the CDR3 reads TGTGCCGGCAGTCGGGACAGAGAGTACCAAGAGACCCAGTACTTC.

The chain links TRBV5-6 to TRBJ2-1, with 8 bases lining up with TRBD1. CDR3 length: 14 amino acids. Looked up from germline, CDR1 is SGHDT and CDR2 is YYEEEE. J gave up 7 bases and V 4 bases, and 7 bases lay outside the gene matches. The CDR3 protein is CASSKRTGINEQFF. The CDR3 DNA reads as TGTGCCAGCAGCAAAAGGACAGGGATTAATGAGCAGTTCTTC.

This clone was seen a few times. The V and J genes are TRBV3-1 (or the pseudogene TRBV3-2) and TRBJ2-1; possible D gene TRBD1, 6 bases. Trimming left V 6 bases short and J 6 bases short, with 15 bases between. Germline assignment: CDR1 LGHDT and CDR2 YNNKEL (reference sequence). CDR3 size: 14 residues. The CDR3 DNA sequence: TGTGCCAGCAGTCCCACCACAGGGTCCAATGAGCAGTTCTTC. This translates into CASSPTTGSNEQFF.

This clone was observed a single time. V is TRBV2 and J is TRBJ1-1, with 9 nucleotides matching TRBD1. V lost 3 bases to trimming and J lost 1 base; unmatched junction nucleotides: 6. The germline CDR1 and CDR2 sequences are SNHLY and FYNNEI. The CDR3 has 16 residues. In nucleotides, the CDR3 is TGTGCCAGCAGTGAGGACAGGGGCCCGGCGAACACTGAAGCTTTCTTT. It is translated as CASSEDRGPANTEAFF.

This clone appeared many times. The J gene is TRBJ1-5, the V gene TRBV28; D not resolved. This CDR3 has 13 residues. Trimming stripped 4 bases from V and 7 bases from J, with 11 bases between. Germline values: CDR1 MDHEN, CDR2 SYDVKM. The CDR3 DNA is TGTGCCAGCAGTTCCAGTTTCTCCCAGCCCCAGCATTTT. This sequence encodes CASSSSFSQPQHF.

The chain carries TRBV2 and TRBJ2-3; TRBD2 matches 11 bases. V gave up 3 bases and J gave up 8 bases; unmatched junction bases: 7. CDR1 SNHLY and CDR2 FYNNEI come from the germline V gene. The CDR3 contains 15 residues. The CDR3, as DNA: TGTGCCAGCAGTGATTGGCTAGCGGGGGGTGGTACGCAGTATTTT. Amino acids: CASSDWLAGGGTQYF.

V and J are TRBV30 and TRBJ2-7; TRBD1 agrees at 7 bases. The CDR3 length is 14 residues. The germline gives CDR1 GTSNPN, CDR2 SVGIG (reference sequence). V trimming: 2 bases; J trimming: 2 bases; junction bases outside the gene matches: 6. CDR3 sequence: CAWSLGTATYEQYF. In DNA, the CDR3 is TGTGCCTGGAGTTTGGGGACAGCCACCTACGAGCAGTACTTC.

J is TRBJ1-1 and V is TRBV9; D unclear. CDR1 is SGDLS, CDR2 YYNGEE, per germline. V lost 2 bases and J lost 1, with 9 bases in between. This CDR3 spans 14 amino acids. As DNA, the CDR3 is TGTGCCAGCAGCGTTGGAGACGGGAACACTGAAGCTTTCTTT. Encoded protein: CASSVGDGNTEAFF.

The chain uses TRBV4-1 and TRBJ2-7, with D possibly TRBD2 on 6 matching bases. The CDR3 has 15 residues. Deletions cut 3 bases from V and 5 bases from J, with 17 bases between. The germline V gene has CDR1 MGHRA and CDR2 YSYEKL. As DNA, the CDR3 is TGCGCCAGCAGCCAGGACCTCGGGGCGGGAAACGAGCAGTACTTC. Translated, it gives CASSQDLGAGNEQYF.

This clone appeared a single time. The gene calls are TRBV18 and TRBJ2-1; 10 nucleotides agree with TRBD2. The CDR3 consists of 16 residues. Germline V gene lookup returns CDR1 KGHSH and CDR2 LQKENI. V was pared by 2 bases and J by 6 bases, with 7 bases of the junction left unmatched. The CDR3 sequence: CASSPYTSGNPNEQFF. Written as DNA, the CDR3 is TGTGCCAGCTCACCATATACTAGCGGGAATCCCAATGAGCAGTTCTTC.

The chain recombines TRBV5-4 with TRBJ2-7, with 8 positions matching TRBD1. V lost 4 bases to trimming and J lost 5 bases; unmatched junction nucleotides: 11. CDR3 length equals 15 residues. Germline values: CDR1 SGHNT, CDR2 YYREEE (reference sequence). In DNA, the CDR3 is TGTGCCAGCAGCCCCGCAGGACAGGGAATAGACGAGCAGTACTTC. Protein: CASSPAGQGIDEQYF.

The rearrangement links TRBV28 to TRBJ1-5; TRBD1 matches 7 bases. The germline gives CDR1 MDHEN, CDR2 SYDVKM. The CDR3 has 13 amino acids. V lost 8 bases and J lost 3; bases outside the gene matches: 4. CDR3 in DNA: TGTGCCAGCCGACAGGGTTTCAATCAGCCCCAGCATTTT. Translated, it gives CASRQGFNQPQHF.

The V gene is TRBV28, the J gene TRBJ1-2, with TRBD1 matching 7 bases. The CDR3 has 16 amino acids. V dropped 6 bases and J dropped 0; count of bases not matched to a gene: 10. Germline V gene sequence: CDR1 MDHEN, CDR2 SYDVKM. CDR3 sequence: CASSPSSGTANYGYTF. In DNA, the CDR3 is TGTGCCAGCAGCCCGAGTTCCGGGACAGCTAACTATGGCTACACCTTC.

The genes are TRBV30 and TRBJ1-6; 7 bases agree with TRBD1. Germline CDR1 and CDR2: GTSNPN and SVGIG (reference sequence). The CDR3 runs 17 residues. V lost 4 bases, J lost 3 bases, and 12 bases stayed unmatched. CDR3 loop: CAWKDREGAVYNSPLHF. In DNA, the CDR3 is TGTGCCTGGAAAGACAGGGAAGGGGCCGTCTATAATTCACCCCTCCACTTT.

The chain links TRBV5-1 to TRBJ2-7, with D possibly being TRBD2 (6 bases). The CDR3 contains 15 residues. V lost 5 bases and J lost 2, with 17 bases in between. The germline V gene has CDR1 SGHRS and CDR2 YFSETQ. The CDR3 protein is CASRRETGGTYEQYF. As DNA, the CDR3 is TGCGCCAGCAGGCGCGAGACCGGGGGAACCTACGAGCAGTACTTC.

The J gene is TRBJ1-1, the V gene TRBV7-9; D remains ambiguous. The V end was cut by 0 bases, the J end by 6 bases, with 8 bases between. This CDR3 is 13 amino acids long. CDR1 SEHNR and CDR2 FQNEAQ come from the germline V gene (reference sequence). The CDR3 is CASSLAAPSEAFF. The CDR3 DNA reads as TGTGCCAGCAGCTTAGCGGCTCCCTCTGAAGCTTTCTTT.

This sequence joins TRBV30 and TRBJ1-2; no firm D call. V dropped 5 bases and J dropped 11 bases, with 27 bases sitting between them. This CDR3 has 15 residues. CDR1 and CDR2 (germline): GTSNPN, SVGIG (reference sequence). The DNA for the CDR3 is TGTGCCTGGGCCCCCATTGTTCCTATCGCGACTAGATACACCTTC. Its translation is CAWAPIVPIATRYTF. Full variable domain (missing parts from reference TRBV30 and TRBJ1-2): SQTIHQWPATLVQPVGSPLSLECTVEGTSNPNLYWYRQAAGRGLQLLFYSVGIGQISSEVPQNLSASRPQDRQFILSSKKLLLSDSGFYLCAWAPIVPIATRYTFGSGTRLTVV.

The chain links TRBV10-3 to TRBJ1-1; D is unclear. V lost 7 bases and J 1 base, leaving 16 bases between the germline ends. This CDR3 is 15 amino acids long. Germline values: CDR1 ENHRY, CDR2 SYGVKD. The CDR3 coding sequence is TGTGCCATCACCCCCGGGGTAGGGCGGAACACTGAAGCTTTCTTT. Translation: CAITPGVGRNTEAFF.

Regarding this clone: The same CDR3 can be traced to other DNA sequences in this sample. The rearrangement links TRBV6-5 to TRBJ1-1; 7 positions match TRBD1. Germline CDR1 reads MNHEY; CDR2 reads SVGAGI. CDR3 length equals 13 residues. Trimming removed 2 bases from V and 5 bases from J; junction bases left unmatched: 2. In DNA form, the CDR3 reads TGTGCCAGCAGTTACAGGGGGCGGACTGAAGCTTTCTTT. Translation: CASSYRGRTEAFF.

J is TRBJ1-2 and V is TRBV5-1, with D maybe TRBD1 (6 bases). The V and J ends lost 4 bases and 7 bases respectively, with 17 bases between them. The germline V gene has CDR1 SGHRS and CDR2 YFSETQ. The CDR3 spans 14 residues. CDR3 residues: CASSPVDSSIGYTF. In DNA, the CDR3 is TGCGCCAGCAGCCCGGTGGACAGCTCGATTGGCTACACCTTC.

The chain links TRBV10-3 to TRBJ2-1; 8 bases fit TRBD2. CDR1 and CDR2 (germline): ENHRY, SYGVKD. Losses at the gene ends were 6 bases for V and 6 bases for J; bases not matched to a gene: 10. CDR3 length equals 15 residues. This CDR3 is CAISPSAGDVNEQFF. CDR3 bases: TGTGCCATCAGCCCTTCAGCGGGAGATGTCAATGAGCAGTTCTTC.

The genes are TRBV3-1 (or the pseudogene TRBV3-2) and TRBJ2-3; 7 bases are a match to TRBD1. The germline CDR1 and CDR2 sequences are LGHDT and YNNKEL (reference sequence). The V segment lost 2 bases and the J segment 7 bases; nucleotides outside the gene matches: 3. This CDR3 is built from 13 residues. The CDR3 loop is CASSQSGGNTQYF. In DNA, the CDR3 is TGTGCCAGCAGCCAATCAGGGGGAAATACGCAGTATTTT.

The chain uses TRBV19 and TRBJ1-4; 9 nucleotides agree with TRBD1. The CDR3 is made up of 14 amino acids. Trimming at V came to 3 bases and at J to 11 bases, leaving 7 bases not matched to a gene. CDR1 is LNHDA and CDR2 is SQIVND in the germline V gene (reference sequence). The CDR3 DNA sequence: TGTGCCAGTAGTATGGGACAGGGCTTGGGGAAACTGTTTTTT. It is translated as CASSMGQGLGKLFF. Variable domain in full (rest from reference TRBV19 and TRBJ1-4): DGGITQSPKYLFRKEGQNVTLSCEQNLNHDAMYWYRQDPGQGLRLIYYSQIVNDFQKGDIAEGYSVSREKKESFPLTVTSAQKNPTAFYLCASSMGQGLGKLFFGSGTQLSVL.

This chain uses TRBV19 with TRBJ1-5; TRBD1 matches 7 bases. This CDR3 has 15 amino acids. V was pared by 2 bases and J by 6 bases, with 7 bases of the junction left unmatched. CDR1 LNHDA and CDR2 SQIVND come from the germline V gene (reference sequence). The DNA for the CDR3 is TGTGCCAGTAGTATATGGACAGGACAGAGTCAGCCCCAGCATTTT. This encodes CASSIWTGQSQPQHF.

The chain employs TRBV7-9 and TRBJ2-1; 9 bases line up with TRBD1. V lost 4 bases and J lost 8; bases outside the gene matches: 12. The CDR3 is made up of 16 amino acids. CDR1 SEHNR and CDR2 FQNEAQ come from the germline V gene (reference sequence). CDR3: CASSSNRDRVFDEQFF. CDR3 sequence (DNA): TGTGCCAGCAGCTCTAACCGGGACAGGGTGTTTGATGAGCAGTTCTTC.